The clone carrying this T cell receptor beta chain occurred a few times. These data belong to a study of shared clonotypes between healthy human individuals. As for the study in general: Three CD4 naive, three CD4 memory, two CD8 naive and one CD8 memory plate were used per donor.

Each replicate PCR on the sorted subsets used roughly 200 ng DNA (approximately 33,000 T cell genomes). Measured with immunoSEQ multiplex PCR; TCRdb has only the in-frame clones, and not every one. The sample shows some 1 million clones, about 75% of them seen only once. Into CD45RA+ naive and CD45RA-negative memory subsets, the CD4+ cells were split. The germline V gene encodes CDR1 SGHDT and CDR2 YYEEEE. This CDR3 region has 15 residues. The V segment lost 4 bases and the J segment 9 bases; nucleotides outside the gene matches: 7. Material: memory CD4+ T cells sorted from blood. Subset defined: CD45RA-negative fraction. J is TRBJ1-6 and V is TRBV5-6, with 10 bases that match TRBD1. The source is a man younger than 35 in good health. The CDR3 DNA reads TGTGCCAGCAGCGCACGGACAGGGGGTATTTCACCCCTCCACTTT. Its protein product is CASSARTGGISPLHF. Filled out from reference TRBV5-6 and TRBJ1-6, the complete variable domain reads DAGVTQSPTHLIKTRGQQVTLRCSPKSGHDTVSWYQQALGQGPQFIFQYYEEEERQRGNFPDRFSGHQFPNYSSELNVNALLLGDSALYLCASSARTGGISPLHFGNGTRLTVT.